This T cell receptor beta chain is from a study of blood T cell repertoires in COVID-19. Turning to the study itself: Samples of COVID-19 (acute and convalescent) were obtained from the United States, Italy and Spain. Nucleic acid was either cDNA or gDNA, and it came from T cells, B-cell-depleted T cells, or PBMCs.

J gave up 4 bases and V 1 base, and 3 bases lay outside the gene matches. The CDR3 runs to 15 residues. Germline V gene lookup returns CDR1 SNHLY and CDR2 FYNNEI. In the authors' methods: Reference gene primers were amplified, and this amplification served to estimate nucleated cell counts. The method was immunoSEQ multiplex PCR; TCRdb's version includes in-frame clones alone and lacks a portion of them. V, J and clone size are those of that table, while D and trimming were read from the DNA. The sample includes hundreds of thousands of clones, roughly three quarters of them seen just once. J is TRBJ2-5 and V is TRBV2; 10 bases match TRBD2. The specimen sequenced was peripheral blood. The receptor comes from a middle-aged woman with active or convalescent COVID-19. CDR3 residues: CASSEVAGGSETQYF. In DNA form, the CDR3 reads TGTGCCAGCAGTGAAGTAGCGGGGGGATCAGAGACCCAGTACTTC.